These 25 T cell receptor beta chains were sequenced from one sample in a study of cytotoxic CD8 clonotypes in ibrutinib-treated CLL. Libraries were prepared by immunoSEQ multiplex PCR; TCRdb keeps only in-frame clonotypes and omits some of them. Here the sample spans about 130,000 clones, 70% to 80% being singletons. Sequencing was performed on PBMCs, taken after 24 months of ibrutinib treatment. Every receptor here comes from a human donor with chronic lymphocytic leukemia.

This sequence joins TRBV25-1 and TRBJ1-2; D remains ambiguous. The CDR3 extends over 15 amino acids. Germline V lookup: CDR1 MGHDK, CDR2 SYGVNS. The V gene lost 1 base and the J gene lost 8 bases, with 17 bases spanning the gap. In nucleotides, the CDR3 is TGTGCCAGCAGTGAATCGGGCAGGTCCACTTCGGGCTACACCTTC. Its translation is CASSESGRSTSGYTF.

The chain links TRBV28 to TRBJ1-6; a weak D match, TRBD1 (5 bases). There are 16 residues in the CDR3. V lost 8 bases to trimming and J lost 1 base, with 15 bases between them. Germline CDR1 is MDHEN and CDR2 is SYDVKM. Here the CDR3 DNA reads TGTGCCAGCCAGGCCGGGGCGAGGTCCTATAATTCACCCCTCCACTTT. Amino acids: CASQAGARSYNSPLHF. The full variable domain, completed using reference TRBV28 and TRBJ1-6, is DVKVTQSSRYLVKRTGEKVFLECVQDMDHENMFWYRQDPGLGLRLIYFSYDVKMKEKGDIPEGYSVSREKKERFSLILESASTNQTSMYLCASQAGARSYNSPLHFGNGTRLTVT.

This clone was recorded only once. CDR3: CAIRELGYEQYF. CDR3 bases: TGTGCCATCAGGGAATTAGGCTACGAGCAGTACTTC. The chain uses TRBV10-3 and TRBJ2-7; D remains unclear. The germline gives CDR1 ENHRY, CDR2 SYGVKD. This CDR3 is built from 12 residues. V lost 6 bases, J lost 3 bases, and 9 bases lay in between.

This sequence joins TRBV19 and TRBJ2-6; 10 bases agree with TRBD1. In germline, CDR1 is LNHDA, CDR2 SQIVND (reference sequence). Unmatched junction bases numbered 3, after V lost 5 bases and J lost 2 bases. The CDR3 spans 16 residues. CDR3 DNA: TGTGCCAGTAGTCGACAGGGGGCGGCTGGGGCCAACGTCCTGACTTTC. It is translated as CASSRQGAAGANVLTF.

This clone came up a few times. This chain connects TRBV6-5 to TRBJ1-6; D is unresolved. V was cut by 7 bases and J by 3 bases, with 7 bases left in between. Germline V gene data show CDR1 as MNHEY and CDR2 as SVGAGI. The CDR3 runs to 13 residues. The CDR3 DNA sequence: TGTGCCAGCACCCGACACTATAATTCACCCCTCCACTTT. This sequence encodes CASTRHYNSPLHF.

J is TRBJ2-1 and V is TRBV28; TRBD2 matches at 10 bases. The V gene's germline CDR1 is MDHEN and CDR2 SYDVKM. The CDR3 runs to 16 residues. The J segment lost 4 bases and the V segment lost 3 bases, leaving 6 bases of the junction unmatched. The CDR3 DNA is TGTGCCAGCAGTTTCCCTACTAGCGGGATATACAATGAGCAGTTCTTC. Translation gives CASSFPTSGIYNEQFF.

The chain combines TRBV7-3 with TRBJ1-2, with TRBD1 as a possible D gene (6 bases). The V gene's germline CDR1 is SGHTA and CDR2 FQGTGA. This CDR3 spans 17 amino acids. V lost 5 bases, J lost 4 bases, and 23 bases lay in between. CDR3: CASSPPPTGPAGYGYTF. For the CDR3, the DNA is TGTGCCAGCAGCCCCCCCCCAACAGGGCCAGCGGGCTATGGCTACACCTTC.

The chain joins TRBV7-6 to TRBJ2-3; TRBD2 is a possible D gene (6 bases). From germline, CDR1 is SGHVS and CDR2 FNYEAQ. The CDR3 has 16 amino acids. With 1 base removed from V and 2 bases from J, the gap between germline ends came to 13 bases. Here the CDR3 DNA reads TGTGCCAGCAGCTTAGGGGGGGACCCTACCACAGATACGCAGTATTTT. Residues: CASSLGGDPTTDTQYF.

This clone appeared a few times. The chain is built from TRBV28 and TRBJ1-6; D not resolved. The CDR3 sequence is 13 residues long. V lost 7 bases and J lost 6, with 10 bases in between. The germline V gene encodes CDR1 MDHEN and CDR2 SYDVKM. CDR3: CASNGQLNSPLHF. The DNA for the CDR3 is TGTGCCAGCAATGGGCAACTTAATTCACCCCTCCACTTT.

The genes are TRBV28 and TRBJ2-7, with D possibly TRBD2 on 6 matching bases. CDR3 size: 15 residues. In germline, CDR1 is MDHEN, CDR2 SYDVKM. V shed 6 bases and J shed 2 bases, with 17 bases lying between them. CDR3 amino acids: CASSQLRRGPYEQYF. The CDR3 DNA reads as TGTGCCAGCAGCCAGTTGAGGAGGGGCCCCTACGAGCAGTACTTC.

The CDR3 coding sequence is TGTGCCAGCAGTTTCCGCCAAGAGACCCAGTACTTC. Amino acids: CASSFRQETQYF. The rearrangement links TRBV28 to TRBJ2-5, with unresolved D. The ends were cut back, 3 bases at V and 1 base at J, with 3 bases in the middle. Germline V gene data show CDR1 as MDHEN and CDR2 as SYDVKM. The CDR3 loop spans 12 amino acids.

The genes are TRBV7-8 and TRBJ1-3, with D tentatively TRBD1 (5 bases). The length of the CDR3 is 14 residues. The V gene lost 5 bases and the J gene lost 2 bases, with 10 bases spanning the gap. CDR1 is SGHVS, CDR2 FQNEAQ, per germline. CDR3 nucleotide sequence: TGTGCCAGCAGCCCCCAGGGTGCTGGAAACACCATATATTTT. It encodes CASSPQGAGNTIYF. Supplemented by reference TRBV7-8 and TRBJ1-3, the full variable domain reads GAGVSQSPRYKVAKRGQDVALRCDPISGHVSLFWYQQALGQGPEFLTYFQNEAQLDKSGLPSDRFFAERPEGSVSTLKIQRTQQEDSAVYLCASSPQGAGNTIYFGEGSWLTVV.

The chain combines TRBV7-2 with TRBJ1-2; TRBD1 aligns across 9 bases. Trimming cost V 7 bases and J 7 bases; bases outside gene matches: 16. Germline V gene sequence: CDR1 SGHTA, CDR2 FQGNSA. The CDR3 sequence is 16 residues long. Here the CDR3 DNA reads TGTGCCAGCAAACCCGGACAGGGGCATCGAGCGGGTGGCTACACCTTC. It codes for CASKPGQGHRAGGYTF.

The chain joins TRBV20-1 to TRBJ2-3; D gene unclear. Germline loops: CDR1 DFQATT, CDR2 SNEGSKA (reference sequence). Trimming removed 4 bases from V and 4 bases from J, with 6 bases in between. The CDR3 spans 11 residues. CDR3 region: CSATWADTQYF. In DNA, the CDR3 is TGCAGTGCTACCTGGGCAGATACGCAGTATTTT.

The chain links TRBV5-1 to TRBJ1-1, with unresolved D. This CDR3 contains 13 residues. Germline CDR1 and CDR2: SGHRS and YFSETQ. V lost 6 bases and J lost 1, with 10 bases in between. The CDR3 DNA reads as TGCGCCAGCACCCCGGAGGGGAACACTGAAGCTTTCTTT. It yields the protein CASTPEGNTEAFF.

The CDR3 here is CASSLEGGSGNTIYF. CDR3 nucleotide sequence: TGCGCCAGCAGCTTGGAGGGGGGCTCTGGAAACACCATATATTTT. The chain carries TRBV5-1 and TRBJ1-3; perhaps TRBD1 as D (6 bases). The CDR3 length is 15 residues. The germline V and J ends were trimmed by 0 bases and 0 bases, with 7 bases remaining between them. Germline CDR1 reads SGHRS; CDR2 reads YFSETQ.

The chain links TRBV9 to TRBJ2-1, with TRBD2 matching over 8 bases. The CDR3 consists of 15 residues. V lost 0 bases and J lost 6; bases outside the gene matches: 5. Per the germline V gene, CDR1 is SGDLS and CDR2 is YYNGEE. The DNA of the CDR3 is TGTGCCAGCAGCGTAGTTGGTAGCGGGGCCAATGAGCAGTTCTTC. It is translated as CASSVVGSGANEQFF.

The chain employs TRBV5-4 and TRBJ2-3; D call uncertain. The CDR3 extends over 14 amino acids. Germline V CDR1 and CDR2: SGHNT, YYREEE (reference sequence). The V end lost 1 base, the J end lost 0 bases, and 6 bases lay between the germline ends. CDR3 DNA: TGTGCCAGCAGCTTGACAGCGAGCACAGATACGCAGTATTTT. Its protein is CASSLTASTDTQYF.

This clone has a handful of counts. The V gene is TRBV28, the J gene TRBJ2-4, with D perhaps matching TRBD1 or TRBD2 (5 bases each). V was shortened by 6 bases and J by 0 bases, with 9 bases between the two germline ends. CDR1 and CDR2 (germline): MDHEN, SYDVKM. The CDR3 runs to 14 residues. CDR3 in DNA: TGTGCCAGCAGAACGGGGCTAGCCAAAAACATTCAGTACTTC. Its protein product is CASRTGLAKNIQYF.

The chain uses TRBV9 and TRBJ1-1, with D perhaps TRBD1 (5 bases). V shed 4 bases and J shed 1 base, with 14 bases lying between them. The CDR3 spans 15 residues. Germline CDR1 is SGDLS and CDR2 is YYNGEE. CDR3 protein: CASSLRTGGNTEAFF. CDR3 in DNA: TGTGCCAGCAGCCTCAGGACGGGGGGGAACACTGAAGCTTTCTTT.

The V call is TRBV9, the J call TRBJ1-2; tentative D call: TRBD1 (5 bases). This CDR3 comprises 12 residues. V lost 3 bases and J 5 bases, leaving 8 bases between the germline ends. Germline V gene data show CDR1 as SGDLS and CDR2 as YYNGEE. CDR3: CASSAGGYGYTF. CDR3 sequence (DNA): TGTGCCAGCAGCGCCGGGGGATATGGCTACACCTTC.

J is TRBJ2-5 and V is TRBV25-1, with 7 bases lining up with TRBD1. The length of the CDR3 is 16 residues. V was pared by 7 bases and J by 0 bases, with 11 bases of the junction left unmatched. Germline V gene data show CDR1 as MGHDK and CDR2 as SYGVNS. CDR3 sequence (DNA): TGTGCCAGCATCCTTGACAGGGTCGGGTACCAAGAGACCCAGTACTTC. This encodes CASILDRVGYQETQYF.

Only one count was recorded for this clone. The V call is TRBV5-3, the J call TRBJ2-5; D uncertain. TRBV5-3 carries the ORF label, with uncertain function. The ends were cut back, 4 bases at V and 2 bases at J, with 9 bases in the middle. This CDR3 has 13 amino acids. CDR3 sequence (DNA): TGTGCCAGAAGCCCTAGGGTACAAGAGACCCAGTACTTC. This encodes CARSPRVQETQYF.

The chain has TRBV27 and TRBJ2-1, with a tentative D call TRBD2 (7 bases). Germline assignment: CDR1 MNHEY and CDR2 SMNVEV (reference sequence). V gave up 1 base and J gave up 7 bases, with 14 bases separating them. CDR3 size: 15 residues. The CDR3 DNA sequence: TGTGCCAGCAGTTTATTAGGGGGGGCGGGGAATGAGCAGTTCTTC. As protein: CASSLLGGAGNEQFF.

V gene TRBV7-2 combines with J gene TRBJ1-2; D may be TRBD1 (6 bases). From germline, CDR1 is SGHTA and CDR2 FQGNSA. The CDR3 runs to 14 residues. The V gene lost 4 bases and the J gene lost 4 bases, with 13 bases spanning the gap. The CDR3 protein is CASSSLGGPYGYTF. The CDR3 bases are TGTGCCAGCAGCTCCCTCGGGGGCCCCTATGGCTACACCTTC.